This TCR beta chain is from a study of metastatic and nonmetastatic thyroid tumors. None of the patients had undergone any treatment ahead of thyroid surgery. TCRdb re-called clones from the PCR reads using MiXCR. The sample lists about 12,000 clones, around a third occurring once. CDR3 length equals 17 residues. Deletions cut 6 bases from V and 6 bases from J, with 26 bases between. Sequenced material: tumor tissue. The chain is built from TRBV12-3 or TRBV12-4 and TRBJ2-5; D could derive from TRBD1 or TRBD2 (6 bases each). The source of this sequence is a male donor with papillary thyroid cancer or a benign thyroid nodule (not recorded which). Some clones in this sample may be carry-over from other donors' samples. CDR3 amino acids: CASSIRGASELGKTQYF. In nucleotides, the CDR3 is TGTGCCAGCAGCATAAGGGGGGCTAGCGAGCTAGGAAAGACCCAGTACTTC.